The source of this T cell receptor (beta chain) is a study of OX40 agonist ivuxolimab in advanced cancers. Study-level information: Eligibility rules accepted prior anti-PD-1, anti-PD-L1 or anti-CTLA-4 therapy, and 30% to 40% had some. The study's findings and limits: Compared with others, partial responders at 0.1-3.0 mg/kg displayed clonal expansion among the lowest.

Germline values: CDR1 SGHRS, CDR2 YFSETQ. V lost 4 bases to trimming and J lost 7 bases; unmatched junction nucleotides: 7. The CDR3 is 15 residues long. On this clone itself: Its antigen is undetermined.

Generated by immunoSEQ multiplex PCR, the TCRdb table keeps only in-frame clones and is missing some. The sample has roughly 35,000 clones, less than 80% seen once. The cohort excluded patients with autoimmune disease history or systemic immunosuppression. Source: CD4+ or CD8+ T cells sorted from blood, taken in a trial of the OX40 agonist ivuxolimab. This TCR was sampled from an adult with an advanced solid tumor such as melanoma, head and neck, liver or kidney cancer. The chain has TRBV5-1 and TRBJ1-4; 10 bases agree with TRBD1. The CDR3 DNA reads TGCGCCAGCAGCGCTGGACAGGGGGTATCTGAAAAACTGTTTTTT. Amino acid sequence: CASSAGQGVSEKLFF.